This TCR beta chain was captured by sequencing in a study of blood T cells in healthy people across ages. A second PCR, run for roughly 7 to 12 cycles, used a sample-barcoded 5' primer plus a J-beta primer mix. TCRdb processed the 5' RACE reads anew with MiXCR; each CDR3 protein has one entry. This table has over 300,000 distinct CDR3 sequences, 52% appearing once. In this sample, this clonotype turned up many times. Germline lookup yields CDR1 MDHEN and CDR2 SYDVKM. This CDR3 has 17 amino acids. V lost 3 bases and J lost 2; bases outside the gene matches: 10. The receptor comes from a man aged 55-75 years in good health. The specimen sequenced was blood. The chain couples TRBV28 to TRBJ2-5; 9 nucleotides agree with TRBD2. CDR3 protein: CASSLGETSGTQETQYF. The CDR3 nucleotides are TGTGCCAGCAGTTTGGGGGAGACTAGCGGCACGCAAGAGACCCAGTACTTC.